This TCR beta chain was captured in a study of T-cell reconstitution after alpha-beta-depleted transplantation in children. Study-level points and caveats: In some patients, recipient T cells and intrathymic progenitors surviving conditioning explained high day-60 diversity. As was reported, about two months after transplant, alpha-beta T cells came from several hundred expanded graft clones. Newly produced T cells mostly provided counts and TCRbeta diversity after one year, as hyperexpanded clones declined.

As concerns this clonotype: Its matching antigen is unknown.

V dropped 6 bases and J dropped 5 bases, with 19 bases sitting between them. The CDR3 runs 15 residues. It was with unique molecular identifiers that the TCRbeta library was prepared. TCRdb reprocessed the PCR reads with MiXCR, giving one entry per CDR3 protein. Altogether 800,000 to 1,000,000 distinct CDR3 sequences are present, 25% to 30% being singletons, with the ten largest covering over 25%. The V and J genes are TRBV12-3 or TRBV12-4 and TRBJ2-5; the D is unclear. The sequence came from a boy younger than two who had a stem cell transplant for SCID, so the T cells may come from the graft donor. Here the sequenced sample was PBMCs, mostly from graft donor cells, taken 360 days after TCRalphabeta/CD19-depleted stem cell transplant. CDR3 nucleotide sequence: TGTGCCAGCAGGCCCCCGGGCCCTGAGGTGGAGACCCAGTACTTC. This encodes CASRPPGPEVETQYF.